This note documents a single T cell receptor beta chain sequence. Its antigen is still unknown. This entry is derived from a study of cytomegalovirus exposure and HLA in healthy donors. Overall study context: Membership in the Caucasian-associated ancestry cluster was found for about four fifths of approximately 400 genotyped donors. Broader study findings: The study labeled 150 or so TCR beta chains cytomegalovirus-associated. Because they were indistinguishable, some V segments, including TRBV6-2 and TRBV6-3, were excluded. In a later analysis, most CMV-associated TCR beta chains appeared HLA-restricted.

V was trimmed by 6 bases and J by 0 bases, leaving 8 bases between them. The V gene's germline CDR1 is KGHSH and CDR2 LQKENI. The CDR3 spans 13 residues. In the PCR, 60 Vbeta and 13 Jbeta primers were used. The protocol was immunoSEQ multiplex PCR, while the TCRdb copy is restricted to in-frame clones and leaves out a portion. The table lists 100,000 to 120,000 clones, less than 85% of them singletons. The gene calls are TRBV18 and TRBJ1-1; maybe TRBD1 (5 bases). Material for sequencing was PBMCs. This clonotype was obtained from a man aged 30-40 years in good health and CMV-seropositive. This chain's CDR3 is CASSGGVNTEAFF. The CDR3 nucleotides are TGTGCCAGCTCCGGGGGGGTGAACACTGAAGCTTTCTTT.